A selection of T cell receptor beta chains follows, all from one sample in a study of blood T cell repertoires in COVID-19. TCRdb's copy holds only in-frame clones and misses some; the assay was immunoSEQ multiplex PCR. The data show about 63,000 clones, with 70% to 85% seen just once and 25% to 35% held by the top ten. Sequenced material: peripheral blood. Receptors originate from a human donor in a cohort sampled during active COVID-19. The CDR3 runs from the conserved cysteine through the conserved F or W. D genes are given only for firm matches. Where a row states a size, it is once, few, many or the class of an expanded clone; other rows omit it.

d_gene	v_gene	j_gene	abundance	CDR3nt	CDR3aa
.	TRBV19	TRBJ1-6	.	TGTGCCAGTAGTATAGGAGGGAATTCACCCCTCCACTTT	CASSIGGNSPLHF
TRBD2	TRBV11-3	TRBJ2-5	.	TGTGCCAGCAGCTTAGATGGGCTAGCGGGAGGGCAAGAGACCCAGTACTTC	CASSLDGLAGGQETQYF
TRBD2	TRBV7-8	TRBJ2-2	.	TGTGCCAGCAGAAGAGCGGGAGTCGGCGGGGAGCTGTTTTTT	CASRRAGVGGELFF
TRBD2	TRBV2	TRBJ2-2	.	TGTGCCAGCGGACGGACTAGCGGGAGACACACCGGGGAGCTGTTTTTT	CASGRTSGRHTGELFF
TRBD1	TRBV19	TRBJ2-5	.	TGTGCCAGTAGTAAGGACAGGGGGGAGACCCAGTACTTC	CASSKDRGETQYF
TRBD2	TRBV19	TRBJ2-1	few	TGTGCCAGTAGTGCCCAACTAGCGGGAGCTTACAATGAGCAGTTCTTC	CASSAQLAGAYNEQFF
TRBD2	TRBV2	TRBJ2-1	.	TGTGCCAGCATGAAGCGGGAGGGCCCAAATGAGCAGTTCTTC	CASMKREGPNEQFF
TRBD1	TRBV18	TRBJ2-1	.	TGTGCCAGCCGGGACAGCAATGAGCAGTTCTTC	CASRDSNEQFF
TRBD2	TRBV11-2	TRBJ2-1	.	TGTGCCAGCAGCTTAGCGGGTAGCGGGAGCTATGAGCAGTTCTTC	CASSLAGSGSYEQFF
TRBD1	TRBV28	TRBJ2-7	.	TGTGCCAGCAGTTCCGGGACAGGGATCGACGAGCAGTACTTC	CASSSGTGIDEQYF
.	TRBV6-5	TRBJ2-5	.	TGTGCCAGCAGTCTTACTCAGGGGAGCAGGGTGACCCAGTACTTC	CASSLTQGSRVTQYF
.	TRBV11-3	TRBJ2-7	.	TGTGCCAGCAGCCTGCGCGGGACTCCCAACTCCGAGCAGTACTTC	CASSLRGTPNSEQYF
.	TRBV7-3	TRBJ2-5	.	TGTGCCAGCAGCCGTATTACAGGGGAGACCCAGTACTTC	CASSRITGETQYF
TRBD2	TRBV29-1	TRBJ2-5	.	TGCAGCGTTCCGGGACTAGCAAGGGAGACCCAGTACTTC	CSVPGLARETQYF
TRBD2	TRBV19	TRBJ2-1	.	TGTGCCAGTAGTATTGAAGGACTAGCGGTCCTTAGCTCCTACAATGAGCAGTTCTTC	CASSIEGLAVLSSYNEQFF
TRBD2	TRBV20-1	TRBJ2-7	.	TGCAGTGCTAGTGGGAGGGAATTAGGTATCGGCTACGAGCAGTACTTC	CSASGRELGIGYEQYF
.	TRBV4-1	TRBJ2-2	.	TGCGCCAGCAGAGGGTGGCAGGGGCTCACCGGGGAGCTGTTTTTT	CASRGWQGLTGELFF
.	TRBV12-2	TRBJ2-1	.	TGTGCAAGTCGCTTATGTGGGACTAGTGAGGGTGAGCAGTTCTTC	CASRLCGTSEGEQFF
.	TRBV7-2	TRBJ2-7	few	TGTGCCAGCAGCTTAGGCCGGTCCTACGAGCAGTACTTC	CASSLGRSYEQYF
.	TRBV7-3	TRBJ1-1	once	TGTGCCAGCAGCTTAGGAGGGGCTGAAGCTTTCTTT	CASSLGGAEAFF
TRBD1	TRBV5-1	TRBJ1-2	.	TGCGCCAGCAGCCCAGGGACAGCAAGATTGGGCTACACCTTC	CASSPGTARLGYTF
.	TRBV2	TRBJ2-5	.	TGTGCCAGCAGGAGGGAACAAGAGACCCAGTACTTC	CASRREQETQYF
.	TRBV6-4	TRBJ1-2	.	TGTGCCAGCAGCCCCTCGCAGGCAGCTAACTATGGCTACACCTTC	CASSPSQAANYGYTF
.	TRBV6-2/TRBV6-3	TRBJ1-1	.	TGTGCCAGCAGCCAACAGGTCGACACTGAAGCTTTCTTT	CASSQQVDTEAFF
.	TRBV5-1	TRBJ2-3	few	TGCGCCAGCAGCTTGAAGGGGTACCGCACAGATACGCAGTATTTT	CASSLKGYRTDTQYF
TRBD2	TRBV18	TRBJ2-2	.	TGTGCCAGCTCACCCGTCGGGAGGGGGACACAGAACACCGGGGAGCTGTTTTTT	CASSPVGRGTQNTGELFF
.	TRBV5-4	TRBJ2-3	few	TGTGCCAGCAGCTTGGGGGGACCCGTAAGGGGGAGCACAGATACGCAGTATTTT	CASSLGGPVRGSTDTQYF
TRBD2	TRBV7-6	TRBJ2-1	.	TGTGCCAGCAGCAGCCTGGGGGGGAGCTCCTACAATGAGCAGTTCTTC	CASSSLGGSSYNEQFF
TRBD2	TRBV27	TRBJ2-6	.	TGTGCCAGCGCTAAACTAGCGGGAGGGGGTGGGGCCAACGTCCTGACTTTC	CASAKLAGGGGANVLTF
TRBD2	TRBV6-1	TRBJ2-1	.	TGTGCCAGCAGTGAAAACTTGGGACTAGCGGCCCGTGAGCAGTTCTTC	CASSENLGLAAREQFF
TRBD1	TRBV7-9	TRBJ2-7	.	TGTGCCAGCAGTTTACCGACAGGGCCCTACGAGCAGTACTTC	CASSLPTGPYEQYF
.	TRBV7-6	TRBJ1-5	few	TGTGCCAGCAGTCCAGACGGGGATAGCAATCAGCCCCAGCATTTT	CASSPDGDSNQPQHF
TRBD2	TRBV9	TRBJ2-1	few	TGTGCCAGCAGCGACGGGACTAGCGGGAGACCCGTCCACAATGAGCAGTTCTTC	CASSDGTSGRPVHNEQFF
TRBD1	TRBV3-1/TRBV3-2	TRBJ1-3	.	TGTGCCAGCAACCGGGGCGGGGACAGGGCCAACACCATATATTTT	CASNRGGDRANTIYF
.	TRBV2	TRBJ2-5	.	TGTGCCAGCAGTTCATATACAGGGAGACAAGAGACCCAGTACTTC	CASSSYTGRQETQYF
TRBD1	TRBV9	TRBJ2-1	.	TGTGCCAGCAGCGCCGGGACAGTCAGCAATGAGCAGTTCTTC	CASSAGTVSNEQFF
TRBD1	TRBV18	TRBJ2-7	.	TGTGCCAGCTCCCGCCGACAGGGGAGGAACTACGAGCAGTACTTC	CASSRRQGRNYEQYF
.	TRBV6-2/TRBV6-3	TRBJ2-7	.	TGTGCCAGCAGTTACGTAATGCGCGAGCAGTACTTC	CASSYVMREQYF
.	TRBV5-1	TRBJ2-3	.	TGCGCCAGCAGTCGTGACAGGCCCTCCACAGATACGCAGTATTTT	CASSRDRPSTDTQYF
TRBD2	TRBV6-5	TRBJ2-7	.	TGTGCCAGCAGTTGGGGACTAGCGGGAGCCGGTGAGCAGTACTTC	CASSWGLAGAGEQYF
.	TRBV11-2	TRBJ1-3	.	TGTGCCAGCAGCCGGGTGGGAACGGGGATTCGTGGAAACACCATATATTTT	CASSRVGTGIRGNTIYF
.	TRBV6-2/TRBV6-3	TRBJ2-5	.	TGTGCCAGCAGTTATTCGACGGAGACGTACCAAGAGACCCAGTACTTC	CASSYSTETYQETQYF
TRBD1	TRBV15	TRBJ2-7	.	TGTGCCACCAGCAGAGATTGGGCAGGGGGACGCGAGCAGTACTTC	CATSRDWAGGREQYF
.	TRBV28	TRBJ1-5	.	TGTGCCAGCAGTCCCCTAACCGACAGACAGCCCCAGCATTTT	CASSPLTDRQPQHF
.	TRBV5-5	TRBJ1-1	.	TGTGCCAGCAGCGCACGAGCCCCGGCCGGGGGAGCTACAGTGAGCACTGAAGCTTTCTTT	CASSARAPAGGATVSTEAFF
.	TRBV19	TRBJ2-7	.	TGTGCCAGTATCGAAAAAGTGGGCGGGCCCTACGAGCAGTACTTC	CASIEKVGGPYEQYF
.	TRBV27	TRBJ2-5	few	TGTGCCAGCAGGGGGGGAGCTGGCGAGACCCAGTACTTC	CASRGGAGETQYF
.	TRBV9	TRBJ1-6	few	TGTGCCAGCAGCGTAGAACAGAAGAATTCACCCCTCCACTTT	CASSVEQKNSPLHF
TRBD1	TRBV6-5	TRBJ2-1	.	TGTGCCAGCAGTTACCGACAGGGGATTAGTGAGCAGTTCTTC	CASSYRQGISEQFF
.	TRBV19	TRBJ2-3	.	TGTGCCAGTAGTACCGGGACAGGGGGAGGACTAGCGGGTATTAGCACAGATACGCAGTATTTT	CASSTGTGGGLAGISTDTQYF
.	TRBV6-5	TRBJ2-3	.	TGTGCCAGCACCATGGGGGGGGCCGGGGATACGCAGTATTTT	CASTMGGAGDTQYF
.	TRBV12-5	TRBJ1-4	.	TGTGCTAGTGGTTTGGGTGGCGAAAAACTGTTTTTT	CASGLGGEKLFF
.	TRBV28	TRBJ1-5	.	TGTGCCAGCAGTTTAGGCCCGCAGGGTCAGCCCCAGCATTTT	CASSLGPQGQPQHF
.	TRBV6-5	TRBJ2-2	.	TGTGCCAGCAGCCTTAGCGCGAACGGCGGGGAGCTGTTTTTT	CASSLSANGGELFF
TRBD2	TRBV19	TRBJ2-1	.	TGTGCCAGTAGTACCCCCAGCGGGAGCTCCTACAATGAGCAGTTCTTC	CASSTPSGSSYNEQFF